This T cell receptor (beta chain) was identified during a study of blood T cell repertoires in COVID-19. TCRdb's copy holds only in-frame clones and misses some; the assay was immunoSEQ multiplex PCR. Of 90,000 to 110,000 clones listed, roughly 80% are singletons. With 4 bases removed from V and 8 bases from J, the gap between germline ends came to 21 bases. The CDR3 runs to 15 residues. From germline, CDR1 is SGDLS and CDR2 YYNGEE. V usage is TRBV9 and J usage is TRBJ1-2; the D gene is possibly TRBD1 (6 bases). The receptor was derived from a woman aged 70-85 years with acute or convalescent COVID-19. Specimen: peripheral blood. Here the CDR3 DNA reads TGTGCCAGCAGCCTGCTACCGGGACACGGCGTCGGCTACACCTTC. Protein: CASSLLPGHGVGYTF.